This TCR beta chain was captured by sequencing in a study of T-cell reconstitution after alpha-beta-depleted transplantation in children. Germline CDR1 is LGHNA and CDR2 is YNFKEQ. The J segment lost 0 bases and the V segment lost 3 bases, leaving 5 bases of the junction unmatched. This CDR3 is 15 amino acids long. Study-level points and caveats: The study reportedly traced alpha-beta T cells about two months after transplant to several hundred expanded graft clones. Recipient T cells and thymic progenitors that survived gave rise to the high TCRbeta diversity observed at day 60 in some patients. The authors attributed T-cell counts and diversity one year after transplant mostly to newly produced T cells.

Preparation of the TCRbeta library was carried out with unique molecular identifiers. One entry per CDR3 protein results from TCRdb running MiXCR on the PCR reads. Here the sample spans hundreds of thousands of distinct CDR3 sequences, approximately 13% being singletons. Comment on this clonotype: The antigen is unknown.

The genes are TRBV4-2 and TRBJ2-7, with TRBD2 matching over 7 bases. This receptor was taken from a male patient aged 10-17 years who had a stem cell transplant for acute myeloid leukemia, so the T cells may come from the graft donor. The sequenced sample was PBMCs, mostly from graft donor cells, obtained 360 days after TCRalphabeta/CD19-depleted stem cell transplant. CDR3 sequence (DNA): TGTGCCAGCAGCCACCCCAGCGGGGCCTCCTACGAGCAGTACTTC. Translated: CASSHPSGASYEQYF.